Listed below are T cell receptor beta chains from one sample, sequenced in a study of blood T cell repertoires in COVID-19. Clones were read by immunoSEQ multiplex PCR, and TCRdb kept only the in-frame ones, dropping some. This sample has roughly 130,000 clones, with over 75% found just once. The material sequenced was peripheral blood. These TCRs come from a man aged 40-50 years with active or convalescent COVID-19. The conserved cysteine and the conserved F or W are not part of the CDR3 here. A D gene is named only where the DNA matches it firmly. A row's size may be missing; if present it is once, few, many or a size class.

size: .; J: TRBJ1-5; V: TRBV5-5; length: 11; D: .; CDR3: ASSLLSNQPQH
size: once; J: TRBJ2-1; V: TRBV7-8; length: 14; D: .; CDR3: ASSPRGPGEGDEQF
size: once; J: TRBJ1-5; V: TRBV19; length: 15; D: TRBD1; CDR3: ASSILQGSRTSQPQH
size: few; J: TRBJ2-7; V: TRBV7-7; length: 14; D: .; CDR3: ASSFQAGDPSYEQY
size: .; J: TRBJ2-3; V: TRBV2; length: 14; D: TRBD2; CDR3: ASSPTTSGGTDTQY
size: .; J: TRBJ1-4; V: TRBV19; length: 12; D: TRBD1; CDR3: ASSDRGLNEKLF
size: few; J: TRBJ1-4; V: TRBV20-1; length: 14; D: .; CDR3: SASRSTGGTNEKLF
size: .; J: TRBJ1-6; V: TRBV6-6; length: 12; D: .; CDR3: ASSYSAYNSPLH
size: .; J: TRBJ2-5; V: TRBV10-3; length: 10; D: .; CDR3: AISGSQETQY
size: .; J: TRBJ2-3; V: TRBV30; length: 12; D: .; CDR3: AWSLGGFTDTQY
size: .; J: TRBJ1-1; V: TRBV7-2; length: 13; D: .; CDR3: ASSLVGGANTEAF
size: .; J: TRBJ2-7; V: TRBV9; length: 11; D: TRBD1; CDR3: ASSAGTEYEQY
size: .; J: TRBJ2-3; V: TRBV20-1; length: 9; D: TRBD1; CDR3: SVPGQGSQY
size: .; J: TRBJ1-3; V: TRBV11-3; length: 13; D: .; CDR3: ASSLDSQSRNTIY
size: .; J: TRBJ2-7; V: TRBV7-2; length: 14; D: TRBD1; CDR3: ASSSGGQGFSYEQY
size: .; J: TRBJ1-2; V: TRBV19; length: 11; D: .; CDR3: ASSTPVNYGYT
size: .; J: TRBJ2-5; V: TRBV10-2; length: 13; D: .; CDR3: ASSEIGQGKSAQY
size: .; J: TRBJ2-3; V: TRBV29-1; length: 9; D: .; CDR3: SGTSTDTQY
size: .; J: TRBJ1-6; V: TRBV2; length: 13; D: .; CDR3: ASKLVTGRNSPLH
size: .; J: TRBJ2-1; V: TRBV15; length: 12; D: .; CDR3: ATSREGRVNEQF
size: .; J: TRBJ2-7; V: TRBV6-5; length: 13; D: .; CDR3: ASSYGSAVTYEQY
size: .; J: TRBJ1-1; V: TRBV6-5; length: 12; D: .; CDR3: ASSQGQLNTEAF
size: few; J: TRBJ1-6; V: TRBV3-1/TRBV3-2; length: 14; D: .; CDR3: ASSQDGSQYNSPLH
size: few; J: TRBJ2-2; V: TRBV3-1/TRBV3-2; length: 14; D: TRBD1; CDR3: ASSQRTGGVTGELF
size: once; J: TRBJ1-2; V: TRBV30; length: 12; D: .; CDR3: AWSRRDRNYGYT
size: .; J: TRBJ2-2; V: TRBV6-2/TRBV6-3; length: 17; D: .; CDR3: ASSGAEASAGLGTGELF
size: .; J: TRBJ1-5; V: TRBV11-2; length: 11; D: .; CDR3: ASSLQGNQPQH
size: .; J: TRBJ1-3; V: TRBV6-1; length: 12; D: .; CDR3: ASSERAARDTIY
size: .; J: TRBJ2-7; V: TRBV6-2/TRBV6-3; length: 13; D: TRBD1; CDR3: ASSQTPGGSGEQY
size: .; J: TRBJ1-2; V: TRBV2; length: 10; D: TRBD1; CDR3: AGGQGLDGYT
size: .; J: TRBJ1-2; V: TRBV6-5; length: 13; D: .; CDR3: ASSQSQGTGNGYT
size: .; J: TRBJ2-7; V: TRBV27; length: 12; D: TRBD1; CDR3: ASSQTGGPYEQY
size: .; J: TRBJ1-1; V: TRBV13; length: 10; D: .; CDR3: ASSRRQTEAF
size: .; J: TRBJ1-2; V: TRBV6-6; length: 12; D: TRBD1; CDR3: ASSYPGQSYGYT
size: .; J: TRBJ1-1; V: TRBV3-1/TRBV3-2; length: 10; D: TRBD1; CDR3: ASSSGQGKAF
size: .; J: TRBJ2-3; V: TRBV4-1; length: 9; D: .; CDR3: ASKLEGTQY
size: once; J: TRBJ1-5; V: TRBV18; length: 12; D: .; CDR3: ASSPTTGNQPQH
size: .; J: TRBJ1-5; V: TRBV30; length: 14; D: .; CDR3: AWSVAGTQGKRAQH
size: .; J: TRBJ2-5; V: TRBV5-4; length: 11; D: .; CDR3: ASSLGRAETQY
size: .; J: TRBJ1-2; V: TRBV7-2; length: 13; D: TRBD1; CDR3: ASSLARGRGPGYT
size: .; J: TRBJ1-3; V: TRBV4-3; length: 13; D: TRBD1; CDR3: ASSQEDRGSNTIY